These 20 T cell receptor beta chains originate from one sample sequenced in a study of cytomegalovirus exposure and HLA in healthy donors. Primers for the PCR totalled 60 Vbeta and 13 Jbeta. Profiling relied on immunoSEQ multiplex PCR, and the TCRdb table lists in-frame clones only, not all of them. The sample lists roughly 150,000 clones; roughly four fifths were seen once. Sample: PBMCs. The receptors were gathered from a man in his forties in good health and CMV-seronegative.

The chain recombines TRBV5-1 with TRBJ2-3; tentatively, D is TRBD1 (6 bases). Germline V gene lookup returns CDR1 SGHRS and CDR2 YFSETQ. The CDR3 length is 15 residues. V was trimmed by 4 bases and J by 8 bases, leaving 20 bases between them. The CDR3 bases are TGCGCCAGCAGCGCGGACCTAGGGGCCAGGGGTACGCAGTATTTT. Amino acids: CASSADLGARGTQYF.

The J gene is TRBJ1-5, the V gene TRBV4-1, with 9 bases fitting TRBD1. With V trimmed by 2 bases and J by 5 bases, 4 bases remained unmatched. This CDR3 is 15 amino acids long. Looked up from germline, CDR1 is MGHRA and CDR2 is YSYEKL. CDR3 loop: CASSQPGTGHQPQHF. CDR3 nucleotide sequence: TGCGCCAGCAGCCAACCCGGGACAGGGCATCAGCCCCAGCATTTT.

The chain recombines TRBV7-6 with TRBJ1-1, with D hard to call. This CDR3 region has 12 residues. V lost 4 bases, J lost 4 bases, and 7 bases lay in between. Germline assignment: CDR1 SGHVS and CDR2 FNYEAQ. The CDR3 DNA follows: TGTGCCAGCAGCTCGGTGAGCACTGAAGCTTTCTTT. This codes for CASSSVSTEAFF.

The chain carries TRBV4-1 and TRBJ2-3; D is unclear. The V gene's germline CDR1 is MGHRA and CDR2 YSYEKL. Trimming left V 4 bases short and J 2 bases short, with 19 bases between. This CDR3 is 17 amino acids long. The CDR3 loop is CASSRFPRLALTDTQYF. The CDR3 DNA sequence: TGCGCCAGCAGCCGCTTTCCCCGACTGGCGCTCACAGATACGCAGTATTTT.

This chain links TRBV19 with TRBJ2-7; no definite D call. The length of the CDR3 is 13 residues. From germline, CDR1 is LNHDA and CDR2 SQIVND (reference sequence). Trimming left V 3 bases short and J 2 bases short, with 8 bases between. CDR3: CASSMSLAYEQYF. CDR3 nucleotides: TGTGCCAGTAGTATGAGTCTAGCCTACGAGCAGTACTTC. Combining the CDR3 with reference TRBV19 and TRBJ2-7 gives the whole variable domain DGGITQSPKYLFRKEGQNVTLSCEQNLNHDAMYWYRQDPGQGLRLIYYSQIVNDFQKGDIAEGYSVSREKKESFPLTVTSAQKNPTAFYLCASSMSLAYEQYFGPGTRLTVT.

The rearrangement uses TRBV2 and TRBJ2-1; D possibly corresponds to TRBD1 (6 bases). The V and J ends lost 6 bases and 7 bases respectively, with 13 bases between them. Germline loops: CDR1 SNHLY, CDR2 FYNNEI. The CDR3 consists of 13 residues. In DNA, the CDR3 is TGTGCCAGCAGCGAACAGGGTGGAAATGAGCAGTTCTTC. The encoded protein is CASSEQGGNEQFF.

The chain joins TRBV19 to TRBJ2-2; D ambiguous. The CDR3 runs 14 residues. V dropped 3 bases and J dropped 7 bases, with 12 bases sitting between them. Germline V CDR1 and CDR2: LNHDA, SQIVND (reference sequence). CDR3 nucleotides: TGTGCCAGTAGTATGGGCCCTCTGGGCGGGGAGCTGTTTTTT. Translating gives CASSMGPLGGELFF.

The V and J genes are TRBV4-2 and TRBJ1-1; no firm D call. The germline gives CDR1 LGHNA, CDR2 YNFKEQ. The CDR3 totals 12 residues. The ends were cut back, 1 base at V and 8 bases at J, with 8 bases in the middle. In DNA, the CDR3 is TGTGCCAGCAGCCAAGGTGAGCAAGAAGCTTTCTTT. It translates to CASSQGEQEAFF.

The V and J genes are TRBV5-5 and TRBJ1-2; the D gene is possibly TRBD1 (6 bases). The CDR3 has 17 amino acids. Germline assignment: CDR1 SGHKS and CDR2 YYEKEE (reference sequence). Trimming removed 3 bases from V and 7 bases from J, with 25 bases in between. The CDR3 DNA sequence: TGTGCCAGCAGCTCCCCGGGACAATCATACCCCACGGGTGGCTACACCTTC. Its protein product is CASSSPGQSYPTGGYTF.

This clone came up a few times. This chain uses TRBV6-1 with TRBJ2-7, with 9 bases lining up with TRBD2. The CDR3 consists of 17 residues. Trimming at V came to 0 bases and at J to 3 bases, leaving 9 bases not matched to a gene. The germline V gene has CDR1 MNHNS and CDR2 SASEGT. The CDR3 spells CASSEALGAGGFYEQYF. Written as DNA, the CDR3 is TGTGCCAGCAGTGAAGCCCTAGGGGCGGGAGGGTTCTACGAGCAGTACTTC.

The chain employs TRBV11-3 and TRBJ2-2; TRBD1 matches 7 bases. Germline lookup yields CDR1 SGHNT and CDR2 YENEEA. This CDR3 has 14 residues. Unmatched junction bases numbered 1, after V lost 2 bases and J lost 4 bases. The CDR3 sequence is CASSLRDSTGELFF. CDR3 sequence (DNA): TGTGCCAGCAGCTTAAGGGACAGCACCGGGGAGCTGTTTTTT. The full variable domain, with the rest looked up from reference TRBV11-3 and TRBJ2-2, is EAGVVQSPRYKIIEKKQPVAFWCNPISGHNTLYWYLQNLGQGPELLIRYENEEAVDDSQLPKDRFSAERLKGVDSTLKIQPAELGDSAVYLCASSLRDSTGELFFGEGSRLTVL.

The V gene is TRBV19, the J gene TRBJ2-2; 8 nucleotides line up with TRBD1. Trimming took 6 bases from V and 5 from J; bases not matched to a gene: 8. This CDR3 comprises 15 residues. CDR1 LNHDA and CDR2 SQIVND come from the germline V gene (reference sequence). This CDR3 is CASRDRVRKTGELFF. CDR3 nucleotides: TGTGCCAGTAGGGACAGGGTTAGAAAGACCGGGGAGCTGTTTTTT.

Only one count was recorded for this clone. The sample carries other DNA sequences with the same CDR3. J is TRBJ2-3 and V is TRBV5-1, with TRBD1 identical over 10 bases. Trimming at V came to 0 bases and at J to 0 bases, leaving 1 base not matched to a gene. The CDR3 consists of 16 residues. Germline CDR1 reads SGHRS; CDR2 reads YFSETQ. The CDR3 region has the DNA TGCGCCAGCAGCTTGGGGGGACAGGGGAGCACAGATACGCAGTATTTT. It encodes CASSLGGQGSTDTQYF.

The chain combines TRBV5-4 with TRBJ2-7; D perhaps matches TRBD1 (6 bases). The V end was cut by 2 bases, the J end by 3 bases, with 6 bases between. The CDR3 length is 12 residues. The V gene's germline CDR1 is SGHNT and CDR2 YYREEE (reference sequence). In DNA, the CDR3 is TGTGCCAGCAGCTTACAGGGCTACGAGCAGTACGTC. Translation: CASSLQGYEQYV.

The chain carries TRBV18 and TRBJ2-2; D call uncertain. V shed 6 bases and J shed 9 bases, with 17 bases lying between them. The CDR3 is 14 amino acids. In germline, CDR1 is KGHSH, CDR2 LQKENI. The CDR3 nucleotides are TGTGCCAGCTCTCTGGCCGTCTTCCCCCGGGAGCTGTTTTTT. This gives the protein CASSLAVFPRELFF.

A few counts support this clone. CDR3 protein: CASSVGTGPVGQYF. The CDR3 DNA is TGTGCCAGCAGTGTGGGGACAGGGCCAGTTGGGCAGTACTTC. This chain links TRBV2 with TRBJ2-7; 9 nucleotides match TRBD1. Per germline, CDR1 SNHLY and CDR2 FYNNEI. V was clipped by 4 bases and J by 9 bases; unmatched bases: 10. There are 14 residues in the CDR3.

J is TRBJ2-7 and V is TRBV11-1; 8 bases agree with TRBD1. Germline V gives CDR1 SGHAT, CDR2 FQDESV (reference sequence). The CDR3 is made up of 15 amino acids. V was pared by 4 bases and J by 6 bases, with 11 bases of the junction left unmatched. The CDR3 DNA reads TGTGCCAGCAGCTCTAGGGCCAGGGGGCCCACCGAGCAGTACGTC. This sequence encodes CASSSRARGPTEQYV.

This clone was seen a handful of times. The chain combines TRBV6-1 with TRBJ1-5; 10 bases are a match to TRBD1. Per germline, CDR1 MNHNS and CDR2 SASEGT. The CDR3 covers 15 residues. The V gene end was trimmed by 6 bases and the J gene end by 3 bases; junction bases not matched to a gene: 5. The CDR3 bases are TGTGCCAGCAGAGGACAGGGGGTAATCAATCAGCCCCAGCATTTT. Translation: CASRGQGVINQPQHF.

This chain joins TRBV15 and TRBJ2-1; TRBD2 is a possible D gene (6 bases). V was pared by 0 bases and J by 7 bases, with 16 bases between. CDR1 LNHNV and CDR2 YYDKDF come from the germline V gene (reference sequence). The CDR3 contains 16 residues. The CDR3 sequence: CATSRDSGESRNEQFF. As DNA, the CDR3 is TGTGCCACCAGCAGAGATTCGGGAGAATCGAGAAATGAGCAGTTCTTC.

The chain joins TRBV2 to TRBJ1-1, with a tentative D call TRBD1 (6 bases). CDR1 is SNHLY, CDR2 FYNNEI, per germline. Trimming took off 11 bases at V and 0 bases at J, with 16 bases between the two ends. This CDR3 has 14 amino acids. The CDR3 loop reads CAGNNRAMNTEAFF. As DNA, the CDR3 is TGTGCCGGTAACAACAGGGCCATGAACACTGAAGCTTTCTTT.